The 6 T cell receptor beta chains in this list originate from one sample, sequenced in a study of T-cell memory formation after mild COVID-19. TCRdb ran MiXCR on the 5' RACE reads and lists one entry per CDR3 protein. The sample includes about 290,000 distinct CDR3 sequences, 15% seen only once; the top ten take more than 20%. Sequences were obtained from PBMCs or a T cell subset sorted from them (not recorded which). These receptors were taken from a man aged 18 to 29 who had mild COVID-19 (a few samples of this study predate the infection). Cell type and time point are not known.

The chain is built from TRBV3-1 and TRBJ2-1; maybe TRBD2 (5 bases). Trimming removed 1 base from V and 7 bases from J, with 11 bases in between. This CDR3 contains 14 residues. Looked up from germline, CDR1 is LGHDT and CDR2 is YNNKEL (reference sequence). CDR3 DNA sequence: TGTGCCAGCAGCCAAGTCGTTAGGAGGAATGAGCAGTTCTTC. Its translation: CASSQVVRRNEQFF.

There are a few counts of this clonotype. The chain carries TRBV11-2 and TRBJ2-7; D unresolved. Trimming took off 3 bases at V and 2 bases at J, with 8 bases between the two ends. The CDR3 consists of 13 residues. The germline CDR1 and CDR2 sequences are SGHAT and FQNNGV. CDR3 protein: CASSFFKAYEQYF. The CDR3 region has the DNA TGTGCCAGCAGCTTCTTCAAGGCCTACGAGCAGTACTTC.

This clonotype came up once. V gene TRBV29-1 combines with J gene TRBJ1-3; 9 bases line up with TRBD1. Trimming removed 4 bases from V and 2 bases from J; junction bases left unmatched: 0. The CDR3 runs 13 residues. The germline V gene encodes CDR1 SQVTM and CDR2 ANQGSEA. The CDR3 here is CSVGDRAGNTIYF. CDR3 in DNA: TGCAGCGTTGGGGACAGGGCTGGAAACACCATATATTTT.

V and J are TRBV7-9 and TRBJ1-2; D possibly corresponds to TRBD1 (6 bases). Looked up from germline, CDR1 is SEHNR and CDR2 is FQNEAQ (reference sequence). V lost 5 bases to trimming and J lost 8 bases, with 18 bases between them. The CDR3 is made up of 14 amino acids. The CDR3: CASSTTAGGAGYTF. In nucleotides, the CDR3 is TGTGCCAGCAGCACCACCGCGGGGGGCGCGGGCTACACCTTC.

This chain uses TRBV7-9 with TRBJ1-1, with no clear D. V gave up 7 bases and J gave up 4 bases, with 19 bases separating them. The V gene's germline CDR1 is SEHNR and CDR2 FQNEAQ (reference sequence). This CDR3 has 15 amino acids. The CDR3: CASIALRARTTEAFF. The DNA of the CDR3 is TGTGCCAGCATTGCCCTAAGGGCCAGGACCACTGAAGCTTTCTTT.

This chain connects TRBV6-1 to TRBJ2-7; D is unclear. Germline V lookup: CDR1 MNHNS, CDR2 SASEGT. The V and J ends lost 1 base and 3 bases respectively, with 13 bases between them. The CDR3 loop spans 15 amino acids. CDR3 bases: TGTGCCAGCAGTGAAGAGGGAAGTGGGCTCTACGAGCAGTACGTC. This gives the protein CASSEEGSGLYEQYV.